The 14 T cell receptor beta chains reported below all come from one sample, sequenced in a study of cytomegalovirus exposure and HLA in healthy donors (TCRdb year 2017). Libraries were constructed by the immunoSEQ multiplex PCR assay. The multiplex PCR relied on a mix of 60 forward primers for TCR Vbeta segments and 13 reverse primers for TCR Jbeta segments. TCRdb took over this immuneACCESS table, retaining in-frame rearrangements with V and J assigned. Such tables are incomplete; in checked studies, under half of the missing clones stem from an unresolved V gene, and the remainder is unexplained. The sample table records about 190,000 clones; around 84% of these occur just once. The top ten hold approximately 1.5% of the sample. Specimen: PBMCs. These receptors all stem from a young woman in good health and CMV-seronegative.

This chain connects TRBV2 to TRBJ2-5; tentative D call: TRBD2 (5 bases). The V end was cut by 7 bases, the J end by 1 base, with 19 bases between. CDR3 size: 16 residues. Germline lookup yields CDR1 SNHLY and CDR2 FYNNEI. The CDR3 region has the DNA TGTGCCAGCAAATTAAGTGGGAGTGGTTCCCAAGAGACCCAGTACTTC. Protein product: CASKLSGSGSQETQYF.

The chain employs TRBV9 and TRBJ2-5; 9 nucleotides agree with TRBD2. Germline CDR1 and CDR2: SGDLS and YYNGEE. V lost 0 bases and J lost 5; bases outside the gene matches: 5. This CDR3 contains 15 residues. The DNA for the CDR3 is TGTGCCAGCAGCGTAGTAGCGGGGGCTACCGAGACCCAGTACTTC. It yields the protein CASSVVAGATETQYF.

This chain links TRBV7-8 with TRBJ1-3, with D possibly TRBD1 on 6 matching bases. There are 14 residues in the CDR3. V shed 5 bases and J shed 4 bases, with 12 bases lying between them. Germline CDR1 and CDR2: SGHVS and FQNEAQ. The CDR3 sequence is CASSPTGYGNTIYF. The CDR3 DNA follows: TGTGCCAGCAGCCCAACAGGGTACGGAAACACCATATATTTT.

The genes are TRBV5-1 and TRBJ1-3; 10 nucleotides line up with TRBD1. V dropped 3 bases and J dropped 2; count of bases not matched to a gene: 5. The CDR3 extends over 16 amino acids. CDR1 SGHRS and CDR2 YFSETQ come from the germline V gene. As DNA, the CDR3 is TGCGCCAGCAGCTCAACCGGGACAGGGGCTGGAAACACCATATATTTT. This gives the protein CASSSTGTGAGNTIYF.

This sequence joins TRBV6-1 and TRBJ1-2; D is ambiguous. This CDR3 is 10 amino acids long. Germline CDR1 is MNHNS and CDR2 is SASEGT. V lost 4 bases, J lost 6 bases, and 3 bases lay in between. The CDR3 nucleotides are TGTGCCAGCAGTGCGGATGGCTACACCTTC. Amino acid sequence: CASSADGYTF.

This chain joins TRBV2 and TRBJ2-7, with TRBD1 matching over 11 bases. Per germline, CDR1 SNHLY and CDR2 FYNNEI. The CDR3 length is 15 residues. The trim removed 5 bases at V and 4 bases at J, leaving 7 bases unmatched. DNA of the CDR3: TGTGCCAGCAGTACTGGACAGGGGGCTCGGTACGAGCAGTACTTC. Translated: CASSTGQGARYEQYF.

This clone was counted a single time. The chain has TRBV7-9 and TRBJ2-1; 13 nucleotides agree with TRBD2. The V gene's germline CDR1 is SEHNR and CDR2 FQNEAQ (reference sequence). This CDR3 contains 16 residues. J lost 9 bases, V lost 4 bases, and 9 bases had no gene match. The CDR3, as DNA: TGTGCCAGCAGCTCCTTACTAGCGGGGGGGCCGGGTGAGCAGTTCTTC. Translation gives CASSSLLAGGPGEQFF.

This clone has a single count. J is TRBJ1-2 and V is TRBV18; 9 nucleotides align to TRBD1. The CDR3 has 15 amino acids. Germline lookup yields CDR1 KGHSH and CDR2 LQKENI. V shed 0 bases, J shed 4 bases, and the junction held 3 bases outside the gene matches. CDR3 sequence: CASSPPGQGTYGYTF. For the CDR3, the DNA is TGTGCCAGCTCACCACCGGGACAGGGCACCTATGGCTACACCTTC.

The genes are TRBV6-1 and TRBJ1-3; 10 nucleotides agree with TRBD1. V was pared by 4 bases and J by 2 bases, with 8 bases of the junction left unmatched. Germline V gene sequence: CDR1 MNHNS, CDR2 SASEGT. The CDR3 loop spans 17 amino acids. CDR3 region: CASSALGQGIAGNTIYF. The CDR3 DNA sequence: TGTGCCAGCAGTGCCCTGGGACAGGGGATTGCTGGAAACACCATATATTTT.

This sequence joins TRBV18 and TRBJ1-5, with TRBD1 matching 8 bases. The V and J ends lost 8 bases and 7 bases, in that order; junction bases with no gene match: 7. Germline V lookup: CDR1 KGHSH, CDR2 LQKENI. This CDR3 has 13 residues. CDR3 loop: CASTQGAGQPQHF. The DNA for the CDR3 is TGTGCCAGCACCCAGGGGGCGGGGCAGCCCCAGCATTTT.

For this clone: This specimen includes other DNA sequences encoding the same CDR3. V is TRBV5-1 and J is TRBJ2-2; D is unclear. Germline V lookup: CDR1 SGHRS, CDR2 YFSETQ. The length of the CDR3 is 13 residues. Trimming left V 2 bases short and J 7 bases short, with 9 bases between. The CDR3 nucleotides read TGCGCCAGCAGCTTTGTAGAGAGCGGGGAGCTGTTTTTT. Translation: CASSFVESGELFF.

On this clone itself: The same CDR3 also results from other DNA sequences found in this sample. This chain uses TRBV7-9 with TRBJ1-1; weak D call: TRBD1 (6 bases). This CDR3 spans 13 amino acids. Trimming left V 3 bases short and J 4 bases short, with 9 bases between. Looked up from germline, CDR1 is SEHNR and CDR2 is FQNEAQ (reference sequence). Here the CDR3 reads CASSFEGGTEAFF. In DNA form, the CDR3 reads TGTGCCAGCAGCTTTGAAGGGGGCACTGAAGCTTTCTTT.

The chain employs TRBV5-5 and TRBJ2-7; TRBD2 agrees at 8 bases. The CDR3 has 13 residues. With V trimmed by 4 bases and J by 5 bases, 5 bases remained unmatched. The germline V gene has CDR1 SGHKS and CDR2 YYEKEE (reference sequence). In nucleotides, the CDR3 is TGTGCCAGCAGCGGGACTAGTTGGGACGAGCAGTACTTC. This translates into CASSGTSWDEQYF. The complete variable domain, with remaining parts taken from reference TRBV5-5 and TRBJ2-7, reads DAGVTQSPTHLIKTRGQQVTLRCSPISGHKSVSWYQQVLGQGPQFIFQYYEKEERGRGNFPDRFSARQFPNYSSELNVNALLLGDSALYLCASSGTSWDEQYFGPGTRLTVT.

V is TRBV5-4 and J is TRBJ1-1; TRBD1 matches 8 bases. The germline gives CDR1 SGHNT, CDR2 YYREEE (reference sequence). The CDR3 has 14 residues. The J segment lost 5 bases and the V segment lost 0 bases, leaving 3 bases of the junction unmatched. This CDR3 is CASSLDRGVTEAFF. The CDR3 DNA is TGTGCCAGCAGCTTGGACAGGGGGGTGACTGAAGCTTTCTTT.